The rows below give T cell receptor beta chains drawn from one sample of a study of identical twins. TCRdb re-called the 5' RACE reads with MiXCR, one entry per CDR3 protein. The sample has some 1,700,000 distinct CDR3 sequences, around a third seen once. Sequenced input: cord blood. The receptors were sampled from a newborn girl in good health. Both conserved end residues are part of each CDR3. The order of the fields is J gene, clone size, V gene, D gene, CDR3 DNA, CDR3 protein. The D gene is left open where the match is weak. A clone size is listed for some rows: how often the clone was seen (once, few, many), or a class if it is expanded.

TRBJ2-2	few	TRBV20-1	.	TGCAGTGCTAGACTAGTTGCGAACACCGGGGAGCTGTTTTTT	CSARLVANTGELFF
TRBJ2-1	.	TRBV5-1	TRBD1	TGCGCCAGCAGACGCACCGGGACAGAATACAATGAGCAGTTCTTC	CASRRTGTEYNEQFF
TRBJ1-5	.	TRBV10-3	.	TGTGCCATCAGTGGCTCCACAGGGTACAATCAGCCCCAGCATTTT	CAISGSTGYNQPQHF
TRBJ2-2	.	TRBV3-1	TRBD2	TGTGCCAGCAGCCAGGGTCCTAGCGGGACGAACACCGGGGAGCTGTTTTTT	CASSQGPSGTNTGELFF
TRBJ2-2	few	TRBV29-1	.	TGCAGCGTTGAGATGGGTTTCGGCACCGGGGAGCTGTTTTTT	CSVEMGFGTGELFF
TRBJ2-1	.	TRBV3-1	.	TGTGCCAGCAGGCCCCGACTAGTAATCCAAGAGACCCAGTTCTTC	CASRPRLVIQETQFF
TRBJ1-2	few	TRBV19	TRBD1	TGTGCCAGTAGTATACTGGCAGGGGGTGATGGCTACACCTTC	CASSILAGGDGYTF
TRBJ2-3	.	TRBV20-1	TRBD2	TGCAGTGCTAGGACCCCCCGCCTAGCGGGGGGGCCCAGAGATACGCAGTATTTT	CSARTPRLAGGPRDTQYF
TRBJ2-3	few	TRBV20-1	TRBD2	TGCAGTGCTAGAGATCCTAGCGGGAACACAGATACGCAGTATTTT	CSARDPSGNTDTQYF
TRBJ2-3	.	TRBV27	.	TGTGCCAGCAGTTTAGTAATTGGAGATACGCAGTATTTT	CASSLVIGDTQYF
TRBJ2-3	few	TRBV6-2/TRBV6-3	TRBD1	TGTGCCAGCGCCCGAGACAGGGTAGGAACAGATACGCAGTATTTT	CASARDRVGTDTQYF
TRBJ2-1	.	TRBV6-1	TRBD2	TGTGCCAGCAGTGGTACACTAGCGGGGGGGCCCTCTGAGCAGTTCTTC	CASSGTLAGGPSEQFF
TRBJ2-2	once	TRBV12-3/TRBV12-4	.	TGTGCCAGCTCCCGACGAGTGGACAGATACACCGGGGAGCTGTTTTTT	CASSRRVDRYTGELFF
TRBJ1-4	.	TRBV28	.	TGTGCCAGCAGTTTGATTGGGCAGGGCAGTGAAAAACTGTTTTTT	CASSLIGQGSEKLFF
TRBJ2-5	few	TRBV20-1	TRBD2	TGCAGTACAAGGACTAGCGGGGAGACCCAGTACTTC	CSTRTSGETQYF
TRBJ2-1	.	TRBV20-1	.	TGCAGTGCTAGAGGGGACTCCAGTCACAATGAGCAGTTCTTC	CSARGDSSHNEQFF
TRBJ2-1	.	TRBV6-5	.	TGTGCCAGCAGTTACTCGAAGTTAGACCCCCAGGGGTTCTTC	CASSYSKLDPQGFF
TRBJ2-7	few	TRBV21-1	.	TGTGCCAGCAGCAAAGTCCCCGGACTAGCGGGAGCCGCCTCCTACGAGCAGTACTTC	CASSKVPGLAGAASYEQYF
TRBJ1-1	few	TRBV29-1	TRBD1	TGCAGCGTTGCGGGCACCTACAGGGGTCCGAACACTGAAGCTTTCTTT	CSVAGTYRGPNTEAFF
TRBJ2-7	once	TRBV27	TRBD2	TGTGCCAGCAGCCCCGGGACTAGCAGGAGCCTCTCCTACAATGAGCAGTACTTC	CASSPGTSRSLSYNEQYF
TRBJ2-1	few	TRBV7-2	.	TGTGCCAGCAGCTTCCGGGTACCCAATGAGCAGTTCTTC	CASSFRVPNEQFF
TRBJ1-2	many	TRBV4-2	.	TGTGCCAGCAGCCAGCGGGGAGGGGGGAACTATGGCTACACCTTC	CASSQRGGGNYGYTF
TRBJ1-2	few	TRBV10-3	TRBD1	TGTGCCATCAGTGGAGAGACAGGGACCTATGGCTACACCTTC	CAISGETGTYGYTF
TRBJ2-3	few	TRBV7-2	.	TGTGCCAGCAGCTTATCCGGCAGGAGCTACACAGATACGCAGTATTTT	CASSLSGRSYTDTQYF
TRBJ1-2	.	TRBV7-9	.	TGTGCCAGCAGCTTAGACGCCGGGACGTATTATGGCTACACCTTC	CASSLDAGTYYGYTF
TRBJ2-5	few	TRBV2	.	TGTGCCAGCAGTGAAGGTTGGAGCGAGACCCAGTACTTC	CASSEGWSETQYF
TRBJ2-1	few	TRBV20-1	.	TGCAGTGCTAGAGTTGGTAGCGGCTCCTACAATGAGCAGTTCTTC	CSARVGSGSYNEQFF
TRBJ2-3	.	TRBV25-1	TRBD2	TGTGCCAGCAGTGACCCCCGACTAGCGGGGGCACCAGATACGCAGTATTTT	CASSDPRLAGAPDTQYF
TRBJ1-6	.	TRBV24-1	TRBD1	TGTGCCACCATAGTACCGGGACAGGGTTTTTCACCCCTCCACTTT	CATIVPGQGFSPLHF
TRBJ2-7	.	TRBV23-1	.	TGCGCCAGCAGTCAAGAAGAGATAGAGCAGTACTTC	CASSQEEIEQYF
TRBJ1-6	few	TRBV25-1	.	TGTGCCAGCAGACGGCAGGGAGGGTCACCCCTCCACTTT	CASRRQGGSPLHF
TRBJ1-5	few	TRBV7-9	.	TGTGCCAGCAGCTTACCGGCAGGGCCCCAGCATTTT	CASSLPAGPQHF
TRBJ2-7	.	TRBV6-5	.	TGTGCCAGCAGTTCTTTTCCTTCAGGGGCCTACGAGCAGTACTTC	CASSSFPSGAYEQYF
TRBJ1-1	few	TRBV5-1	TRBD1	TGCGCCAGCAGCCCATCAGGGGGGAGCCCTGAAGCTTTCTTT	CASSPSGGSPEAFF
TRBJ2-1	.	TRBV2	TRBD2	TGTGCCAGCAGGGGACTAGCGGGAGTCGATGAGCAGTTCTTC	CASRGLAGVDEQFF
TRBJ1-2	many	TRBV5-6	.	TGTGCCAGCAGCTTGAACAGGAATGGCTACACCTTC	CASSLNRNGYTF
TRBJ1-6	few	TRBV12-3/TRBV12-4	TRBD1	TGTGCCAGCAGTCCAGGGGACAGGGGGTACTCACCCCTCCACTTT	CASSPGDRGYSPLHF
TRBJ1-2	few	TRBV20-1	TRBD1	TGCAGTGCTAGAGATGGAGCAGGGGGAGGCTACACCTTC	CSARDGAGGGYTF
TRBJ2-2	.	TRBV3-1	TRBD2	TGTGCCAGCAGCCAAGGAGGACTAGCGGCCGGGGAGCTGTTTTTT	CASSQGGLAAGELFF
TRBJ2-1	.	TRBV27	.	TGTGCCAGCAGCTTTGCCCCCTACAATGAGCAGTTCTTC	CASSFAPYNEQFF
TRBJ2-3	few	TRBV5-1	.	TGCGCCAGCAGCTTGGCAGGGATAGATACGCAGTATTTT	CASSLAGIDTQYF
TRBJ1-4	few	TRBV20-1	.	TGCAGTGCCCCTCTCCCGGGGTCTAATGAAAAACTGTTTTTT	CSAPLPGSNEKLFF
TRBJ2-5	.	TRBV10-3	TRBD2	TGTGCCATCGGGGGGCGACTGGTGAGCGGGGGTGGACAAGAGACCCAGTACTTC	CAIGGRLVSGGGQETQYF
TRBJ1-6	few	TRBV27	.	TGTGCCAGCAGTTTAAAGTCCGGGATAAATTCACCCCTCCACTTT	CASSLKSGINSPLHF
TRBJ2-5	.	TRBV7-2	TRBD2	TGTGCCAGCAGCTTAGCGCGGACTAGCGAACAAGAGACCCAGTACTTC	CASSLARTSEQETQYF
TRBJ1-5	.	TRBV28	.	TGTGCCAGCAGACCCGGACACTATAGCAATCAGCCCCAGCATTTT	CASRPGHYSNQPQHF
TRBJ1-1	few	TRBV20-1	.	TGCAGTGCTAGTTTAGGACAGCCGAACACTGAAGCTTTCTTT	CSASLGQPNTEAFF
TRBJ2-1	.	TRBV28	TRBD2	TGTGCCAGCAGTCCTATTATTGGGGGGTGGCTAGCGGCCCCGAGCTCCTACAATGGGCAGTTCTTC	CASSPIIGGWLAAPSSYNGQFF
TRBJ2-7	.	TRBV7-2	.	TGTGCCAGCAGCTTATTTCTAGGAACTTACAATGAGCAGTACTTC	CASSLFLGTYNEQYF
TRBJ1-2	many	TRBV3-1	TRBD1	TGTGCCAGCAGCCATGGGACAGGGCGATGGTATGGCTACACCTTC	CASSHGTGRWYGYTF
TRBJ2-3	many	TRBV10-3	TRBD1	TGTGCCTCACGGGGGACAGGAGATACGCAGTATTTT	CASRGTGDTQYF
TRBJ1-5	many	TRBV4-1	.	TGCGCCAGCAGCCGAAATAGCAATCAGCCCCAGCATTTT	CASSRNSNQPQHF
TRBJ2-7	few	TRBV12-3/TRBV12-4	.	TGTGCCAGCAGTGGACTGATATACGAGCAGTACTTC	CASSGLIYEQYF
TRBJ2-7	.	TRBV10-2	.	TGCGCCAGCAGGAATTTCGGGACACAGAGGGCCTACAATGAGCAGTACTTC	CASRNFGTQRAYNEQYF
TRBJ2-2	.	TRBV27	TRBD2	TGTGCCAGCAAGGGACTAGGTCGGTCCGGGGAGCTGTTTTTT	CASKGLGRSGELFF